This T cell receptor (beta chain) was recovered during a study of blood T cell repertoires in COVID-19. Study information: Specimens from acute and convalescent COVID-19 originated in the United States, Italy and Spain. T cells, B-cell-depleted T cells, or PBMCs provided the cDNA or gDNA that served as material.

The germline V gene encodes CDR1 MNHEY and CDR2 SVGAGI. Trimming pared 6 bases from V and 1 base from J, leaving 9 bases between. The CDR3 runs 14 residues. Clinical history as reported by participants underpinned cohort assignment. Original methodology: Scientists estimated how many nucleated cells there were by amplifying reference gene primers. Only in-frame clones appear in the TCRdb table, and some are missing; sequencing was by immunoSEQ multiplex PCR. The DNA gave D and trimming, while V, J and clone size come from that table. The table lists 250,000 to 300,000 clones, just under 90% of them singletons.

The genes are TRBV6-5 and TRBJ1-4; perhaps TRBD1 as D (6 bases). The sample consisted of PBMCs or T cells enriched from blood (not recorded which). The receptor was isolated from a woman aged 50 to 60 who had been exposed to COVID-19. The CDR3 reads CASSRTVTNEKLFF. DNA of the CDR3: TGTGCCAGCAGCCGGACAGTAACTAATGAAAAACTGTTTTTT.